The present T cell receptor (beta chain) was sequenced within a study of CD8 T cells in ankylosing spondylitis. MiXCR was run by TCRdb on the 5' RACE reads, yielding one entry per CDR3 protein. The repertoire consists of 670,000 or so distinct CDR3 sequences, with about 20% occurring once and the leading ten covering 19%. General observations from the study: A subset of motif variants has previously been described in the synovial fluid and blood of reactive arthritis. What appeared characteristic of ankylosing spondylitis blood was a TCR beta motif of several highly homologous variants. Clones linked to disease, bearing a CD8+ phenotype, were relatively rare in peripheral blood.

Per the germline V gene, CDR1 is SGDLS and CDR2 is YYNGEE. Trimming cost V 0 bases and J 0 bases; bases outside gene matches: 13. This CDR3 has 19 residues. Only a few counts were recorded for this clonotype. Its antigen remains unidentified. This clonotype was sampled from a male donor with ankylosing spondylitis. The chain employs TRBV9 and TRBJ2-7; TRBD2 matches 9 bases. The sequencing input was blood, either unsorted or a sorted T cell fraction (not recorded which). CDR3 bases: TGTGCCAGCAGCGTAGCTGGTAGCGGGGGCTCGGGAGGCTCCTACGAGCAGTACTTC. It translates to CASSVAGSGGSGGSYEQYF.